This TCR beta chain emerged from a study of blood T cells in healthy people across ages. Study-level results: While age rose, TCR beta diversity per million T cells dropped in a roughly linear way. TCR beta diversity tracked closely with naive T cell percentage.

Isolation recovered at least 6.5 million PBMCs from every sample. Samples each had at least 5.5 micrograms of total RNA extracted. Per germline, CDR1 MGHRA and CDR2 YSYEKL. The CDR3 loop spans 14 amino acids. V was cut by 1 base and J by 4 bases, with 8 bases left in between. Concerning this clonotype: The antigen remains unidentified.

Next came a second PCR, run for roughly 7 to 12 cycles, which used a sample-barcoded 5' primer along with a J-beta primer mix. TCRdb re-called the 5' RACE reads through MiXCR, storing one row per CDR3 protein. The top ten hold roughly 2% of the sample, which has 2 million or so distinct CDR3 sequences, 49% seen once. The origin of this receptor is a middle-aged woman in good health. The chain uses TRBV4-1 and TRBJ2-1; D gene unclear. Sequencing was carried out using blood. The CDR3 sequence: CASSQGVEYNEQFF. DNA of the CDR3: TGCGCCAGCAGCCAAGGCGTAGAGTACAATGAGCAGTTCTTC.